This T cell receptor (beta chain) was identified during a study of breast tumors, draining lymph nodes, adjacent tissues. TCRdb used MiXCR to reprocess the multiplex PCR reads, holding one entry per CDR3 protein. The table lists 100,000 or so distinct CDR3 sequences, 21% of them singletons. This clonotype was detected many times. Its matching antigen is unknown. The lymph nodes were axillary draining lymph nodes from breast cancer patients. Whole-study findings and limits: Data only fit, rather than demonstrated, lymph node origin of most tumor T cells. Luminal-like breast cancer showed significantly greater tumor-nontumor repertoire similarity than basal-like breast cancer did.

Germline V gene sequence: CDR1 ENHRY, CDR2 SYGVKD. Trimming stripped 6 bases from V and 4 bases from J, with 12 bases between. This CDR3 region has 13 residues. The V gene is TRBV10-3, the J gene TRBJ1-2; D may be TRBD1 (5 bases). The TCR originated in a female donor with breast cancer. Some clones in this sample may be carry-over from other donors' samples. Sequencing input: axillary lymph node tissue. The CDR3 bases are TGTGCCATCAGCCACGGTGGGGCCTATGGCTACACCTTC. It translates to CAISHGGAYGYTF.